This TCR beta chain was sequenced during a study of T cells in Graves' hyperthyroidism and ophthalmopathy. Whole-study results and caveats: Progression to ophthalmopathy was predicted a median of roughly seven months early.

From RNA transcripts, TCR beta CDR3 regions were amplified. HTBI primers were used for first-round RT-PCR of the TCR CDR3. TCRdb re-called the multiplex PCR reads with MiXCR, one entry per CDR3 protein. The data show approximately 300,000 distinct CDR3 sequences, with 16% seen just once and roughly 31% held by the top ten. From germline, CDR1 is KGHDR and CDR2 SFDVKD. The CDR3 sequence is 15 residues long. V was pared by 0 bases and J by 3 bases, with 8 bases between. Investigators excluded patients with uncontrolled infection, other autoimmune disease, pregnancy or lactation. About this clonotype: Its antigen is still unknown.

This chain links TRBV24-1 with TRBJ2-1; D possibly corresponds to TRBD1 (6 bases). This sequence was found in a man aged 25-40 years with Graves' hyperthyroidism. Material for sequencing was blood. The CDR3 loop is CATSDLWDNYNEQFF. In DNA form, the CDR3 reads TGTGCCACCAGTGATTTGTGGGACAACTACAATGAGCAGTTCTTC.